The 24 T cell receptor beta chains listed next were all sequenced from one sample in a study of glioma-infiltrating T cells after dendritic cell vaccination. Here immunoSEQ multiplex PCR was the method, and the copy in TCRdb shows in-frame clones only, minus some. The sample shows tens of thousands of clones, just over 85% of them seen only once. The sequences come from blood, collected before dendritic cell vaccination. The source is a human donor with glioblastoma.

This chain joins TRBV15 and TRBJ1-1; no reliable D call. V lost 0 bases and J lost 1, with 12 bases in between. Germline assignment: CDR1 LNHNV and CDR2 YYDKDF (reference sequence). The CDR3 sequence is 16 residues long. The CDR3 protein is CATSRDRAGKNTEAFF. CDR3 coding DNA: TGTGCCACCAGCAGAGATCGTGCAGGAAAGAACACTGAAGCTTTCTTT.

The rearrangement uses TRBV9 and TRBJ1-1; 7 bases match TRBD1. Trimming cost V 5 bases and J 4 bases; bases outside gene matches: 5. The length of the CDR3 is 13 residues. Germline loops: CDR1 SGDLS, CDR2 YYNGEE. The CDR3 loop is CASSLSGGTEAFF. CDR3 sequence (DNA): TGTGCCAGCAGTCTTTCAGGGGGCACTGAAGCTTTCTTT.

This clone was recorded only once. The chain links TRBV5-4 to TRBJ2-2; no clear D. The CDR3 consists of 14 residues. CDR1 is SGHNT and CDR2 is YYREEE in the germline V gene (reference sequence). With 0 bases removed from V and 5 bases from J, the gap between germline ends came to 8 bases. CDR3 protein: CASSLAEFTGELFF. CDR3 sequence (DNA): TGTGCCAGCAGCTTGGCCGAGTTTACCGGGGAGCTGTTTTTT.

The V gene is TRBV9, the J gene TRBJ1-2; 10 nucleotides line up with TRBD1. Per germline, CDR1 SGDLS and CDR2 YYNGEE. V gave up 2 bases and J gave up 6 bases; unmatched junction bases: 4. The CDR3 is 14 amino acids. CDR3 sequence (DNA): TGTGCCAGCAGCGTGACAGGGGGCTTGAATGGCTACACCTTC. Encoded protein: CASSVTGGLNGYTF.

This rearrangement joins TRBV15 to TRBJ1-1; 7 nucleotides align to TRBD1. The CDR3 covers 15 residues. Unmatched junction bases numbered 7, after V lost 5 bases and J lost 1 base. CDR1 and CDR2 from the germline V gene are LNHNV and YYDKDF (reference sequence). The CDR3 DNA is TGTGCCACCAGCGCCCGTCAGGGGGAGAACACTGAAGCTTTCTTT. It codes for CATSARQGENTEAFF.

The CDR3 DNA reads as TGTGCCAGCAGCGTCGGACAGAATCAGCCCCAGCATTTT. Amino acid sequence: CASSVGQNQPQHF. The chain combines TRBV9 with TRBJ1-5; weak D call: TRBD1 (6 bases). Per germline, CDR1 SGDLS and CDR2 YYNGEE. This CDR3 is built from 13 residues. Trimming took 2 bases from V and 4 from J, leaving 7 bases between them. Full variable domain (remainder filled in from reference TRBV9 and TRBJ1-5): DSGVTQTPKHLITATGQRVTLRCSPRSGDLSVYWYQQSLDQGLQFLIQYYNGEERAKGNILERFSAQQFPDLHSELNLSSLELGDSALYFCASSVGQNQPQHFGDGTRLSIL.

The CDR3 loop reads CASSVADHTDTQYF. The CDR3 coding sequence is TGTGCCAGCAGTGTTGCGGATCACACAGATACGCAGTATTTT. This chain uses TRBV25-1 with TRBJ2-3, with no clear D. The V and J ends lost 4 bases and 2 bases respectively, with 10 bases between them. The CDR3 covers 14 residues. Germline CDR1 reads MGHDK; CDR2 reads SYGVNS. The full variable domain, its missing parts supplied by reference TRBV25-1 and TRBJ2-3, is EADIYQTPRYLVIGTGKKITLECSQTMGHDKMYWYQQDPGMELHLIHYSYGVNSTEKGDLSSESTVSRIRTEHFPLTLESARPSHTSQYLCASSVADHTDTQYFGPGTRLTVL.

This sequence joins TRBV10-2 and TRBJ2-7; perhaps TRBD1 as D (5 bases). This CDR3 is built from 14 residues. Trimming stripped 7 bases from V and 0 bases from J, with 13 bases between. From germline, CDR1 is WSHSY and CDR2 SAAADI. CDR3: CASMSGHSSYEQYF. CDR3 DNA sequence: TGCGCCAGCATGTCCGGACACAGCTCCTACGAGCAGTACTTC.

The chain carries TRBV9 and TRBJ1-2, with 8 bases that match TRBD1. Germline lookup yields CDR1 SGDLS and CDR2 YYNGEE. V was clipped by 1 base and J by 3 bases; unmatched bases: 14. The CDR3 has 18 residues. The CDR3 sequence is CASSVNPQGLTGDYGYTF. The CDR3 DNA follows: TGTGCCAGCAGCGTAAATCCCCAGGGCCTGACAGGGGACTATGGCTACACCTTC.

The V call is TRBV2, the J call TRBJ2-2; D unresolved. CDR1 is SNHLY, CDR2 FYNNEI, per germline. V was pared by 7 bases and J by 3 bases, with 6 bases between. The CDR3 is 12 residues long. DNA for the CDR3: TGTGCCAGCACCCCTGACACCGGGGAGCTGTTTTTT. It translates to CASTPDTGELFF.

As regards this clone: The sample contains more than one DNA sequence encoding this CDR3. The CDR3 sequence is CASSVEGATDTQYF. Written as DNA, the CDR3 is TGTGCCAGCAGCGTAGAGGGGGCTACAGATACGCAGTATTTT. The V and J genes are TRBV9 and TRBJ2-3, with 7 positions matching TRBD1. The CDR3 is 14 residues long. The J segment lost 3 bases and the V segment lost 0 bases, leaving 1 base of the junction unmatched. Looked up from germline, CDR1 is SGDLS and CDR2 is YYNGEE.

The rearrangement joins TRBV7-2 to TRBJ1-2; possibly TRBD1 for D (6 bases). Germline V gene data show CDR1 as SGHTA and CDR2 as FQGNSA. V was pared by 5 bases and J by 4 bases, with 14 bases between. The CDR3 runs 14 residues. The DNA of the CDR3 is TGTGCCAGCAGCACGGGGGGGGGCAGCTATGGCTACACCTTC. Protein: CASSTGGGSYGYTF.

The chain uses TRBV29-1 and TRBJ2-5; 8 bases are a match to TRBD2. Losses at the gene ends were 7 bases for V and 0 bases for J; bases not matched to a gene: 7. In germline, CDR1 is SQVTM, CDR2 ANQGSEA. This CDR3 is built from 14 residues. The CDR3 DNA reads TGCAGCGCCGAGCTAGCGGGTAACCAAGAGACCCAGTACTTC. Translating it yields CSAELAGNQETQYF.

For the CDR3, the DNA is TGCGCCAGCAGCCAAGTACGTGGACTAGCGGAGAACACCGGGGAGCTGTTTTTT. It codes for CASSQVRGLAENTGELFF. The chain uses TRBV4-1 and TRBJ2-2; 10 positions match TRBD2. Losses at the gene ends were 1 base for V and 1 base for J; bases not matched to a gene: 6. CDR1 and CDR2 (germline): MGHRA, YSYEKL. The CDR3 contains 18 residues.

The V call is TRBV28, the J call TRBJ2-3; the match to TRBD2 covers 11 bases. The germline CDR1 and CDR2 sequences are MDHEN and SYDVKM. Losses at the gene ends were 5 bases for V and 0 bases for J; bases not matched to a gene: 1. This CDR3 contains 15 residues. The CDR3 loop reads CASSRLAGSTDTQYF. In DNA form, the CDR3 reads TGTGCCAGCAGTAGACTAGCGGGGAGCACAGATACGCAGTATTTT. The entire variable domain, with the rest obtained from reference TRBV28 and TRBJ2-3, is as follows: DVKVTQSSRYLVKRTGEKVFLECVQDMDHENMFWYRQDPGLGLRLIYFSYDVKMKEKGDIPEGYSVSREKKERFSLILESASTNQTSMYLCASSRLAGSTDTQYFGPGTRLTVL.

The gene calls are TRBV9 and TRBJ1-3; TRBD1 matches 7 bases. Germline V gene sequence: CDR1 SGDLS, CDR2 YYNGEE. The CDR3 totals 14 residues. V lost 1 base, J lost 3 bases, and 1 base stayed unmatched. CDR3 amino acids: CASSVTGVGNTIYF. The CDR3 DNA sequence: TGTGCCAGCAGCGTAACAGGGGTTGGAAACACCATATATTTT.

In its sample, this clone was seen a few times. CDR3 region: CASSYLGAHGYTF. CDR3 bases: TGTGCCAGCAGTTACCTGGGGGCGCATGGCTACACCTTC. The J gene is TRBJ1-2, the V gene TRBV6-5, with D possibly being TRBD1 (6 bases). Germline loops: CDR1 MNHEY, CDR2 SVGAGI. This CDR3 is built from 13 residues. Between the trimmed V and J ends, which lost 2 bases and 6 bases, there was a span of 10 bases.

This clone has only a few counts. The chain is built from TRBV18 and TRBJ2-3, with 7 bases aligning to TRBD1. The CDR3 spans 17 residues. J was trimmed by 5 bases and V by 2 bases; bases with no gene match: 13. Germline V gives CDR1 KGHSH, CDR2 LQKENI. CDR3 in DNA: TGTGCCAGCTCACCAAGCCCAGGGACAGCCTTTAAAGATACGCAGTATTTT. Its translation is CASSPSPGTAFKDTQYF.

V is TRBV10-2 and J is TRBJ2-2; no reliable D call. Trimming cost V 1 base and J 1 base, with 4 bases left between them. The CDR3 has 14 residues. Germline CDR1 WSHSY, CDR2 SAAADI. The CDR3 spells CASSEYWNTGELFF. CDR3 DNA: TGCGCCAGCAGTGAGTACTGGAACACCGGGGAGCTGTTTTTT.

The V call is TRBV29-1, the J call TRBJ2-3, with 7 bases aligning to TRBD2. The CDR3 is 13 amino acids. With V trimmed by 4 bases and J by 5 bases, 6 bases remained unmatched. Germline loops: CDR1 SQVTM, CDR2 ANQGSEA. The CDR3 DNA sequence: TGCAGCGTTGTTTCGCGGGAGTTAGATACGCAGTATTTT. As protein: CSVVSRELDTQYF.

There are a few counts of this clone. The CDR3 loop reads CASNGLAGVPGELFF. In DNA form, the CDR3 reads TGTGCCAGCAACGGACTAGCGGGAGTTCCCGGGGAGCTGTTTTTT. This chain connects TRBV2 to TRBJ2-2; 13 nucleotides align to TRBD2. The CDR3 sequence is 15 residues long. Trimming took 7 bases from V and 6 from J; bases not matched to a gene: 5. Germline V lookup: CDR1 SNHLY, CDR2 FYNNEI.

This chain links TRBV7-7 with TRBJ2-2; D gene unclear. Germline assignment: CDR1 SSHAT and CDR2 FNYEAQ (reference sequence). The CDR3 loop spans 14 amino acids. Deletions cut 1 base from V and 4 bases from J, with 7 bases between. CDR3 bases: TGTGCCAGCAGCTTAGATCGCGGCACCGGGGAGCTGTTTTTT. This gives the protein CASSLDRGTGELFF.

This clone was detected only once. The chain joins TRBV9 to TRBJ2-1, with unresolved D. V was cut by 4 bases and J by 6 bases, with 11 bases left in between. Looked up from germline, CDR1 is SGDLS and CDR2 is YYNGEE. This CDR3 spans 13 amino acids. The CDR3 is CASSIEAGNEQFF. The CDR3 DNA reads as TGTGCCAGCAGCATCGAGGCCGGCAATGAGCAGTTCTTC.

The chain joins TRBV7-2 to TRBJ1-1, with D possibly TRBD1 on 6 matching bases. CDR1 and CDR2 from the germline V gene are SGHTA and FQGNSA. The ends were cut back, 5 bases at V and 0 bases at J, with 13 bases in the middle. The CDR3 loop spans 15 amino acids. The CDR3: CASSQQGFVNTEAFF. In DNA, the CDR3 is TGTGCCAGCAGCCAACAGGGTTTTGTGAACACTGAAGCTTTCTTT.